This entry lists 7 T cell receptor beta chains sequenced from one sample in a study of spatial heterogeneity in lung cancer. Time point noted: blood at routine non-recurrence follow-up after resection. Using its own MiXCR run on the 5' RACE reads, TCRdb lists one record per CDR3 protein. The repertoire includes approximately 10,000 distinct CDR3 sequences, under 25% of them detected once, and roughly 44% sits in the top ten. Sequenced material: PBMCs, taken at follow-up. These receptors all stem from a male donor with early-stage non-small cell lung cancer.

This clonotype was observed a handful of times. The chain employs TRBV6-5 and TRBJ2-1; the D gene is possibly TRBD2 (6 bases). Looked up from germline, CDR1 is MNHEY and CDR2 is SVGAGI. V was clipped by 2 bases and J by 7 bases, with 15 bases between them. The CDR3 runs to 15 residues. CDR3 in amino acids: CASSYDSGVRNEQFF. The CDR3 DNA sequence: TGTGCCAGCAGTTACGATAGCGGAGTTAGAAATGAGCAGTTCTTC.

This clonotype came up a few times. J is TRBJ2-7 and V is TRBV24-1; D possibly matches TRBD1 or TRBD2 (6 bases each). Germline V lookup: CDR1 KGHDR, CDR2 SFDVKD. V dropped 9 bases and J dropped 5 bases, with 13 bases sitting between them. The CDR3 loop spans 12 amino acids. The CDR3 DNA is TGTGCCACCGCCCAGGAGGGGGACGAGCAGTACTTC. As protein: CATAQEGDEQYF.

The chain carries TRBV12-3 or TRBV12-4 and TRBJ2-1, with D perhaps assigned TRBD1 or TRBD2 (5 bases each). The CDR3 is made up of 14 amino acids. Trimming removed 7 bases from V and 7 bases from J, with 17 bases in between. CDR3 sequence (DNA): TGTGCCAGCACCCGGGGTCGGACAAGGAATGAGCAGTTCTTC. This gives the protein CASTRGRTRNEQFF.

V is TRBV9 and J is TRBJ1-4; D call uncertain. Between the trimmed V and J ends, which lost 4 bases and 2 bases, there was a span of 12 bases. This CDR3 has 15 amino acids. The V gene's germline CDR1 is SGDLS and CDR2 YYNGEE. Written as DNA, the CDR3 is TGTGCCAGCAGCCCTGGAGGAGGGACTAATGAAAAACTGTTTTTT. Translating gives CASSPGGGTNEKLFF.

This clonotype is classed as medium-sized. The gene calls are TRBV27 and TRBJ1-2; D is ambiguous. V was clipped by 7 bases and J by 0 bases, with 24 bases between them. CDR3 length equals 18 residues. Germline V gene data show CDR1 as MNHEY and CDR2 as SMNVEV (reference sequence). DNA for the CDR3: TGTGCCAGCACCTCCTCGATCCGACCCCCGTTAGCTAACTATGGCTACACCTTC. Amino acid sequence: CASTSSIRPPLANYGYTF.

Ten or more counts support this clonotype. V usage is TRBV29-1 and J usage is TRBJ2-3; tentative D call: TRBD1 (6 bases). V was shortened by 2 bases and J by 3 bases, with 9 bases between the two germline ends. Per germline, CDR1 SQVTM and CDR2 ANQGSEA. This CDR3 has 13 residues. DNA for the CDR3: TGCAGCGTTGAAACAGGGTCTACAGATACGCAGTATTTT. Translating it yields CSVETGSTDTQYF.

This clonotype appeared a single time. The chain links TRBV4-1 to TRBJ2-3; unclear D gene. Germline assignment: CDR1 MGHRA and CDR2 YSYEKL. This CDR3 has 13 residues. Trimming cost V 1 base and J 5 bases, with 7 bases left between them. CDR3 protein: CASSQVGLDTQYF. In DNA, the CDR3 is TGCGCCAGCAGCCAAGTCGGTCTAGATACGCAGTATTTT.